This entry features one TCR beta chain sequence. Its cognate antigen is unknown. 13 Jbeta primers and 60 Vbeta primers were used for the PCR. The protocol was immunoSEQ multiplex PCR, while the TCRdb copy is restricted to in-frame clones and leaves out a portion. Of 200,000 to 250,000 clones in the sample, over 70% are singletons; the top ten hold 0.71%. V lost 0 bases to trimming and J lost 2 bases; unmatched junction nucleotides: 8. This CDR3 is built from 18 residues. Per germline, CDR1 LGHNT and CDR2 FRNRAP. These data come from a study of cytomegalovirus exposure and HLA in healthy donors. Overall study results and limits: Immune exposure data for these donors was limited to CMV serostatus. Previously analyzed data showed that most TCR beta V segments were productive at a frequency of about 87% or about 30%. Published work reported that the classifier diagnosed cytomegalovirus status with high specificity and sensitivity.

There were likely unrecorded immune exposures, though donors were nominally healthy when sampled. Source material: PBMCs. The TCR comes from a boy aged 2 to 10 in good health and CMV-seronegative. This chain joins TRBV12-5 and TRBJ2-1; 9 positions agree with TRBD2. The CDR3 DNA follows: TGTGCTAGTGGTTTGGTACTGGGGCGGGAGGGTACCTACAATGAGCAGTTCTTC. Amino acids: CASGLVLGREGTYNEQFF. The full variable domain, rest sourced from reference TRBV12-5 and TRBJ2-1, is DARVTQTPRHKVTEMGQEVTMRCQPILGHNTVFWYRQTMMQGLELLAYFRNRAPLDDSGMPKDRFSAEMPDATLATLKIQPSEPRDSAVYFCASGLVLGREGTYNEQFFGPGTRLTVL.